The 25 T cell receptor beta chains reported below all come from one sample, sequenced in a study of T cell responses to AZD1222 COVID-19 vaccine. Here immunoSEQ multiplex PCR was the method, and the copy in TCRdb shows in-frame clones only, minus some. The sample includes about 120,000 clones, roughly 84% seen only once; the top ten take about 25%. The sequenced sample was peripheral blood, obtained 28 days after the second AZD1222 dose. The receptors were sampled from an adult who received the AZD1222 COVID-19 vaccine.

The chain is built from TRBV5-1 and TRBJ1-4; D ambiguous. The CDR3 consists of 15 residues. The V end lost 5 bases, the J end lost 6 bases, and 17 bases lay between the germline ends. Germline V gene sequence: CDR1 SGHRS, CDR2 YFSETQ. The CDR3, as DNA: TGCGCCAGCAGAATATCGGGGATGATTTATGAAAAACTGTTTTTT. Its protein product is CASRISGMIYEKLFF.

The chain couples TRBV28 to TRBJ1-5, with unresolved D. CDR1 is MDHEN and CDR2 is SYDVKM in the germline V gene. The CDR3 consists of 13 residues. V shed 5 bases and J shed 1 base, with 6 bases lying between them. DNA for the CDR3: TGTGCCAGCAGTGGTGGGAGCAATCAGCCCCAGCATTTT. It yields the protein CASSGGSNQPQHF.

The chain uses TRBV4-1 and TRBJ2-1; TRBD1 or TRBD2 may be the D gene (5 bases each). Trimming took 0 bases from V and 0 from J, leaving 15 bases between them. The germline gives CDR1 MGHRA, CDR2 YSYEKL. The CDR3 is made up of 18 amino acids. The CDR3 spells CASSQDGAGISSYNEQFF. CDR3 DNA sequence: TGCGCCAGCAGCCAAGACGGGGCCGGGATATCCTCCTACAATGAGCAGTTCTTC.

The chain links TRBV7-2 to TRBJ2-2; no reliable D call. Germline lookup yields CDR1 SGHTA and CDR2 FQGNSA. Trimming took 2 bases from V and 6 from J, leaving 10 bases between them. The CDR3 sequence is 14 residues long. This chain's CDR3 is CASSLSSGSGELFF. CDR3 nucleotides: TGTGCCAGCAGCTTATCGTCAGGCTCCGGGGAGCTGTTTTTT.

This clone was seen just once. This chain links TRBV5-1 with TRBJ1-6, with D hard to call. This CDR3 is built from 14 residues. Germline lookup yields CDR1 SGHRS and CDR2 YFSETQ. V lost 0 bases to trimming and J lost 10 bases, with 11 bases between them. The CDR3 DNA reads TGCGCCAGCAGCTTGGGTTCCTCGGGCTCACCCCTCCACTTT. As protein: CASSLGSSGSPLHF. Supplemented by reference TRBV5-1 and TRBJ1-6, the full variable domain reads KAGVTQTPRYLIKTRGQQVTLSCSPISGHRSVSWYQQTPGQGLQFLFEYFSETQRNKGNFPGRFSGRQFSNSRSEMNVSTLELGDSALYLCASSLGSSGSPLHFGNGTRLTVT.

The chain joins TRBV7-2 to TRBJ1-5; D is unclear. Germline lookup yields CDR1 SGHTA and CDR2 FQGNSA. CDR3 length: 14 amino acids. V lost 5 bases to trimming and J lost 3 bases, with 11 bases between them. The CDR3 protein is CASSPGGFNQPQHF. CDR3 bases: TGTGCCAGCAGCCCGGGTGGATTCAATCAGCCCCAGCATTTT.

The rearrangement uses TRBV7-2 and TRBJ1-5, with TRBD1 matching over 7 bases. Germline assignment: CDR1 SGHTA and CDR2 FQGNSA. The CDR3 totals 14 residues. Germline trimming cut 5 bases from V and 7 bases from J; bases unmatched to any gene: 8. The CDR3 region is CASSLDRAGQPQHF. CDR3 bases: TGTGCCAGCAGCCTAGACAGGGCAGGCCAGCCCCAGCATTTT.

The chain recombines TRBV7-8 with TRBJ2-6; no reliable D call. The CDR3 contains 21 residues. V lost 2 bases and J 0 bases, leaving 23 bases between the germline ends. Germline V gives CDR1 SGHVS, CDR2 FQNEAQ. Written as DNA, the CDR3 is TGTGCCAGCAGCTTACTCGATGACCAGGCAGGCTTCGGCTCTGGGGCCAACGTCCTGACTTTC. Encoded protein: CASSLLDDQAGFGSGANVLTF.

The gene calls are TRBV18 and TRBJ1-1; D is perhaps TRBD1 (5 bases). V lost 2 bases and J lost 3, with 13 bases in between. Germline CDR1 is KGHSH and CDR2 is LQKENI. The CDR3 sequence is 15 residues long. The CDR3 DNA reads TGTGCCAGCTCACCATCGAGGCAGGGACACACTGAAGCTTTCTTT. This sequence encodes CASSPSRQGHTEAFF.

This clone was counted only a few times. Other DNA sequences in the same sample also yield this CDR3. The chain carries TRBV5-1 and TRBJ2-1; no clear D gene. From germline, CDR1 is SGHRS and CDR2 YFSETQ. Trimming removed 0 bases from V and 1 base from J, with 8 bases in between. This CDR3 is built from 15 residues. This CDR3 is CASSLEGGSYNEQFF. The DNA for the CDR3 is TGCGCCAGCAGCTTGGAAGGTGGGTCCTACAATGAGCAGTTCTTC.

The chain is built from TRBV4-2 and TRBJ1-2, with 7 bases that match TRBD1. From germline, CDR1 is LGHNA and CDR2 YNFKEQ. The J segment lost 0 bases and the V segment lost 5 bases, leaving 12 bases of the junction unmatched. The CDR3 sequence is 17 residues long. This chain's CDR3 is CASSARTGAGANYGYTF. The CDR3, as DNA: TGTGCCAGCAGCGCCCGAACAGGGGCCGGAGCTAACTATGGCTACACCTTC.

V gene TRBV9 combines with J gene TRBJ1-3, with TRBD1 identical over 9 bases. The CDR3 extends over 16 amino acids. Germline lookup yields CDR1 SGDLS and CDR2 YYNGEE. V trimming: 4 bases; J trimming: 3 bases; junction bases outside the gene matches: 8. The CDR3 spells CASSSVTGGRGNTIYF. The CDR3 DNA sequence: TGTGCCAGCAGCTCGGTAACAGGGGGCCGTGGAAACACCATATATTTT. Based on the CDR3 plus reference TRBV9 and TRBJ1-3, the full variable domain is DSGVTQTPKHLITATGQRVTLRCSPRSGDLSVYWYQQSLDQGLQFLIQYYNGEERAKGNILERFSAQQFPDLHSELNLSSLELGDSALYFCASSSVTGGRGNTIYFGEGSWLTVV.

This chain links TRBV3-1 (or the pseudogene TRBV3-2) with TRBJ2-1; 7 nucleotides line up with TRBD2. Germline V lookup: CDR1 LGHDT, CDR2 YNNKEL (reference sequence). CDR3 length equals 15 residues. Trimming removed 4 bases from V and 5 bases from J; junction bases left unmatched: 8. Here the CDR3 DNA reads TGTGCCAGCAGCCCTTGGACTAGTCCGGACAATGAGCAGTTCTTC. Translated, it gives CASSPWTSPDNEQFF.

CDR3 sequence (DNA): TGTGCCAGTAGTATAGCGCAGGGAGGCTATGGCTACACCTTC. It encodes CASSIAQGGYGYTF. The rearrangement links TRBV19 to TRBJ1-2; a possible D gene is TRBD1 (5 bases). The CDR3 has 14 residues. Germline loops: CDR1 LNHDA, CDR2 SQIVND (reference sequence). The V and J ends lost 1 base and 4 bases respectively, with 10 bases between them. Filled out from reference TRBV19 and TRBJ1-2, the complete variable domain reads DGGITQSPKYLFRKEGQNVTLSCEQNLNHDAMYWYRQDPGQGLRLIYYSQIVNDFQKGDIAEGYSVSREKKESFPLTVTSAQKNPTAFYLCASSIAQGGYGYTFGSGTRLTVV.

J is TRBJ2-5 and V is TRBV20-1, with 7 bases identical to TRBD1. The V gene end was trimmed by 3 bases and the J gene end by 7 bases; junction bases not matched to a gene: 17. In germline, CDR1 is DFQATT, CDR2 SNEGSKA (reference sequence). CDR3 length: 16 residues. Written as DNA, the CDR3 is TGCAGTGCTAGTGGTCAGGGGGTGATTCAGACGGGGACCCAGTACTTC. Translated: CSASGQGVIQTGTQYF.

The chain links TRBV20-1 to TRBJ1-4; D is unresolved. Germline V gene lookup returns CDR1 DFQATT and CDR2 SNEGSKA (reference sequence). The CDR3 contains 12 residues. Trimming pared 3 bases from V and 7 bases from J, leaving 9 bases between. The CDR3 protein is CSASWQREKLFF. CDR3 sequence (DNA): TGCAGTGCTAGTTGGCAGCGTGAAAAACTGTTTTTT.

This clone was seen only once. The chain joins TRBV5-1 to TRBJ1-3; D unresolved. Trimming took off 5 bases at V and 4 bases at J, with 13 bases between the two ends. The length of the CDR3 is 14 residues. CDR1 SGHRS and CDR2 YFSETQ come from the germline V gene. The CDR3 DNA reads as TGCGCCAGCAGGGTAACCGAACGAGGAAACACCATATATTTT. It translates to CASRVTERGNTIYF. Based on the CDR3 plus reference TRBV5-1 and TRBJ1-3, the full variable domain is KAGVTQTPRYLIKTRGQQVTLSCSPISGHRSVSWYQQTPGQGLQFLFEYFSETQRNKGNFPGRFSGRQFSNSRSEMNVSTLELGDSALYLCASRVTERGNTIYFGEGSWLTVV.

This rearrangement joins TRBV7-9 to TRBJ2-1; D is ambiguous. From germline, CDR1 is SEHNR and CDR2 FQNEAQ (reference sequence). Trimming took 6 bases from V and 10 from J, leaving 22 bases between them. This CDR3 is built from 15 residues. CDR3 amino acids: CASSNTATGDTEQFF. The DNA for the CDR3 is TGTGCCAGCAGTAATACTGCTACCGGAGACACGGAGCAGTTCTTC.

The chain recombines TRBV15 with TRBJ2-6, with D hard to call. The germline gives CDR1 LNHNV, CDR2 YYDKDF (reference sequence). This CDR3 region has 15 residues. V was pared by 2 bases and J by 0 bases, with 5 bases between. The CDR3 coding sequence is TGTGCCACCAGCAGACGAAACTCTGGGGCCAACGTCCTGACTTTC. Protein product: CATSRRNSGANVLTF.

This chain links TRBV5-4 with TRBJ1-5; no reliable D call. The CDR3 covers 13 residues. V was trimmed by 0 bases and J by 4 bases, leaving 5 bases between them. CDR1 SGHNT and CDR2 YYREEE come from the germline V gene (reference sequence). The CDR3 loop reads CASSLEVNQPQHF. The CDR3 coding sequence is TGTGCCAGCAGCTTGGAGGTAAATCAGCCCCAGCATTTT.

The CDR3 reads CASSREGRGREQYF. CDR3 sequence (DNA): TGTGCCAGCAGCCGAGAAGGAAGGGGGCGAGAGCAGTACTTC. V is TRBV3-1 (or the pseudogene TRBV3-2) and J is TRBJ2-7; TRBD1 matches 7 bases. The ends lost 4 bases at V and 7 bases at J; junction bases unmatched: 10. CDR1 is LGHDT, CDR2 YNNKEL, per germline (reference sequence). The CDR3 totals 14 residues.

The J gene is TRBJ1-5, the V gene TRBV10-1; perhaps TRBD1 as D (5 bases). V shed 9 bases and J shed 7 bases, with 16 bases lying between them. This CDR3 has 13 amino acids. CDR1 and CDR2 from the germline V gene are WNHNN and SYGVQD (reference sequence). The CDR3, as DNA: TGCGCCAGTAGCCCAGGGTTCGGACAGCCCCAGCATTTT. Amino acid sequence: CASSPGFGQPQHF.

The chain carries TRBV28 and TRBJ1-2; a weak D match, TRBD1 (6 bases). V gave up 3 bases and J gave up 0 bases, with 11 bases separating them. There are 15 residues in the CDR3. Germline V gene data show CDR1 as MDHEN and CDR2 as SYDVKM. The CDR3, as DNA: TGTGCCAGCAGTTTGCCGACAGGTGCTAACTATGGCTACACCTTC. Translated, it gives CASSLPTGANYGYTF.

V gene TRBV28 combines with J gene TRBJ1-6, with D possibly TRBD1 on 5 matching bases. Looked up from germline, CDR1 is MDHEN and CDR2 is SYDVKM. The CDR3 has 15 amino acids. Trimming took off 2 bases at V and 5 bases at J, with 10 bases between the two ends. The chain's CDR3 is CASSLLDRDNSPLHF. DNA for the CDR3: TGTGCCAGCAGTTTACTTGACAGAGATAATTCACCCCTCCACTTT. Based on the CDR3 plus reference TRBV28 and TRBJ1-6, the full variable domain is DVKVTQSSRYLVKRTGEKVFLECVQDMDHENMFWYRQDPGLGLRLIYFSYDVKMKEKGDIPEGYSVSREKKERFSLILESASTNQTSMYLCASSLLDRDNSPLHFGNGTRLTVT.

This chain connects TRBV5-4 to TRBJ1-5; D not resolved. Trimming removed 2 bases from V and 3 bases from J, with 3 bases in between. This CDR3 has 12 residues. Germline V CDR1 and CDR2: SGHNT, YYREEE (reference sequence). Here the CDR3 reads CASSFNNQPQHF. For the CDR3, the DNA is TGTGCCAGCAGCTTCAACAATCAGCCCCAGCATTTT.